This T cell receptor (beta chain) was profiled in a study of blood T cell repertoires in COVID-19. Study-wide context: T cells, B-cell-depleted T cells, or PBMCs provided the cDNA or gDNA that served as material.

The data were produced by immunoSEQ multiplex PCR, yet TCRdb's version contains in-frame clones alone and is incomplete. The top ten hold 3% to 3.5% of the sample, which has 200,000 to 250,000 clones, 75% to 90% seen once. Living in 24 US areas, the participants were between roughly 18 and 95 years of age. The study assigned cohorts using participant-reported clinical history. Germline CDR1 and CDR2: MNHEY and SMNVEV (reference sequence). Trimming stripped 5 bases from V and 5 bases from J, with 13 bases between. This CDR3 contains 14 residues. The sequence came from a woman aged 18-29 years in a cohort exposed to, infected with or recovered from COVID-19 (not recorded which). Sequenced: PBMCs or T cells enriched from blood (not recorded which). The V and J genes are TRBV27 and TRBJ1-5; D is possibly TRBD1 (6 bases). This CDR3 reads CASSLTGKDQPQHF. The CDR3, as DNA: TGTGCCAGCAGTCTCACAGGGAAGGATCAGCCCCAGCATTTT.